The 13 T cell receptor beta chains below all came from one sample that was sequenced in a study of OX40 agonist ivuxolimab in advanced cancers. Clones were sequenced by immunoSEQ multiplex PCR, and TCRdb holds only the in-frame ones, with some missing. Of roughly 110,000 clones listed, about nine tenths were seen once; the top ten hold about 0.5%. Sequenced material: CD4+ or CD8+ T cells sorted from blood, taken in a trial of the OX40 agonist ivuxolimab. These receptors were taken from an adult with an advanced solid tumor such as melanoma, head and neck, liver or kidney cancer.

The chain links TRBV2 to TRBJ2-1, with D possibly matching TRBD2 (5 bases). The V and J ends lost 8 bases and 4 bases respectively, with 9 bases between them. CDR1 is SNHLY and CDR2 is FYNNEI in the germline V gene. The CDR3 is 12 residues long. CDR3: CASQTGYNEQFF. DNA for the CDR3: TGTGCCAGCCAGACGGGATACAATGAGCAGTTCTTC. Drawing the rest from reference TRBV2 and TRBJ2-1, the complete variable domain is EPEVTQTPSHQVTQMGQEVILRCVPISNHLYFYWYRQILGQKVEFLVSFYNNEISEKSEIFDDQFSVERPDGSNFTLKIRSTKLEDSAMYFCASQTGYNEQFFGPGTRLTVL.

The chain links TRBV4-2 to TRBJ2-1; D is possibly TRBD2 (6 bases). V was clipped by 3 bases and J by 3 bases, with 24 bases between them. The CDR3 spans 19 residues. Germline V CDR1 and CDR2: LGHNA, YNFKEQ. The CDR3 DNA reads TGTGCCAGCAGCCAGGAAATTCAGCGGAGGGGACCCTACTACAATGAGCAGTTCTTC. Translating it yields CASSQEIQRRGPYYNEQFF.

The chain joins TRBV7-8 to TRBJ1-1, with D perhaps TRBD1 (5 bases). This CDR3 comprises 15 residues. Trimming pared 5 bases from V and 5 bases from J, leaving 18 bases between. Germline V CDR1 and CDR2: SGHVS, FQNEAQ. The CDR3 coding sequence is TGTGCCAGCAGCCAGAGGGACTACGCGGGGACTGAAGCTTTCTTT. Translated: CASSQRDYAGTEAFF. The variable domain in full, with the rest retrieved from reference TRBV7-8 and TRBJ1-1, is GAGVSQSPRYKVAKRGQDVALRCDPISGHVSLFWYQQALGQGPEFLTYFQNEAQLDKSGLPSDRFFAERPEGSVSTLKIQRTQQEDSAVYLCASSQRDYAGTEAFFGQGTRLTVV.

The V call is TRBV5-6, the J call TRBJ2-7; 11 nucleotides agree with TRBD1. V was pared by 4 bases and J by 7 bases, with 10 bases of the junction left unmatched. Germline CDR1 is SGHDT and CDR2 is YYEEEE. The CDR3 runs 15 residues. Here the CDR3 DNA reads TGTGCCAGCAGCCGGGTCGGACAGGGGGCAGAGGAGCAGTACTTC. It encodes CASSRVGQGAEEQYF. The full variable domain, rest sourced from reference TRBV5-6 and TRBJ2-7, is DAGVTQSPTHLIKTRGQQVTLRCSPKSGHDTVSWYQQALGQGPQFIFQYYEEEERQRGNFPDRFSGHQFPNYSSELNVNALLLGDSALYLCASSRVGQGAEEQYFGPGTRLTVT.

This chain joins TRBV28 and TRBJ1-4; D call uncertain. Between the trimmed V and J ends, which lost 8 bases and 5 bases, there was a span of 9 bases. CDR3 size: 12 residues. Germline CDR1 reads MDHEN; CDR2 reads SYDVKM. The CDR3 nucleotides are TGTGCCAGCGCGGAGCAAAATGAAAAACTGTTTTTT. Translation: CASAEQNEKLFF. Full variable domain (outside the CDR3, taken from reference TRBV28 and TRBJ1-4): DVKVTQSSRYLVKRTGEKVFLECVQDMDHENMFWYRQDPGLGLRLIYFSYDVKMKEKGDIPEGYSVSREKKERFSLILESASTNQTSMYLCASAEQNEKLFFGSGTQLSVL.

CDR3 amino acids: CASSLDRIEQYF. The CDR3 region has the DNA TGTGCCAGCAGCTTAGACCGTATTGAGCAGTACTTC. The V call is TRBV7-2, the J call TRBJ2-7; D not certain. V lost 1 base and J lost 7, with 8 bases in between. The CDR3 runs to 12 residues. From germline, CDR1 is SGHTA and CDR2 FQGNSA.

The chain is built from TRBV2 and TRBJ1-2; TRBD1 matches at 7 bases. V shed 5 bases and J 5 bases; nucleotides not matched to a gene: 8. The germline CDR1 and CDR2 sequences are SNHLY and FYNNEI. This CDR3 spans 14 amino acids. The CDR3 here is CASSPRGRGYGYTF. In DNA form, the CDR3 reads TGTGCCAGCAGTCCAAGGGGGCGCGGGTATGGCTACACCTTC.

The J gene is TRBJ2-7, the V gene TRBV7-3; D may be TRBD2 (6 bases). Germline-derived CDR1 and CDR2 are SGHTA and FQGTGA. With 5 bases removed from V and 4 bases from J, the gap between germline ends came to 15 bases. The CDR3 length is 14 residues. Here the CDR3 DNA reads TGTGCCAGCAGCCCTAACGGAGGGGATTACGAGCAGTACTTC. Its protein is CASSPNGGDYEQYF.

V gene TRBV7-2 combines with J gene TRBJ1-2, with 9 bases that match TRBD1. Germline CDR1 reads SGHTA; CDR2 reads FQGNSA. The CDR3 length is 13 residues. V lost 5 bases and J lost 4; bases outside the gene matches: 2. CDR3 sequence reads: CASSRDRAYGYTF. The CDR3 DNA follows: TGTGCCAGCAGCCGGGACAGGGCCTATGGCTACACCTTC. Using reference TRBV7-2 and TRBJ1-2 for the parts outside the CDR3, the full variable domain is GAGVSQSPSNKVTEKGKDVELRCDPISGHTALYWYRQSLGQGLEFLIYFQGNSAPDKSGLPSDRFSAERTGGSVSTLTIQRTQQEDSAVYLCASSRDRAYGYTFGSGTRLTVV.

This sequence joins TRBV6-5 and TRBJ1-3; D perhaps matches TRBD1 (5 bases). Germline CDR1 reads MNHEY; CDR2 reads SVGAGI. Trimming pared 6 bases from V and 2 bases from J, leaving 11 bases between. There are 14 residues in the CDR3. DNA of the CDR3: TGTGCCAGCAGACAGGACCTTACTGGAAACACCATATATTTT. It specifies CASRQDLTGNTIYF.

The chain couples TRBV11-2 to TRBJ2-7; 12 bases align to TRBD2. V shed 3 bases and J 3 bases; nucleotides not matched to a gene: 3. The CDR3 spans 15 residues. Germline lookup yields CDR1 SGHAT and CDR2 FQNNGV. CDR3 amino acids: CASSLRLAGVYEQYF. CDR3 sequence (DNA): TGTGCCAGCAGCTTGAGACTAGCGGGGGTCTACGAGCAGTACTTC.

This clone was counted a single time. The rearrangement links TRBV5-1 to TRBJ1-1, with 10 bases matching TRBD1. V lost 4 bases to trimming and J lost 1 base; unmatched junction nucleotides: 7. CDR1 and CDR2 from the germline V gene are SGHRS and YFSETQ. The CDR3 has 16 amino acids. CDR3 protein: CASSNTGQGRNTEAFF. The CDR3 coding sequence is TGCGCCAGCAGCAATACGGGACAGGGGAGGAACACTGAAGCTTTCTTT.

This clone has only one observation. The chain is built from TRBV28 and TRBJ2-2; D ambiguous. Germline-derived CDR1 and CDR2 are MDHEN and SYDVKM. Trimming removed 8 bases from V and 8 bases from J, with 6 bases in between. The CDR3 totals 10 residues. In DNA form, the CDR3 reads TGTGCCAGCGGTTGGGGGGAGCTGTTTTTT. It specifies CASGWGELFF.